The 10 T cell receptor beta chains below were found in one sample sequenced in a study of cytomegalovirus exposure and HLA in healthy donors. PCR was performed using 60 Vbeta and 13 Jbeta primers. Generated by immunoSEQ multiplex PCR, the TCRdb table keeps only in-frame clones and is missing some. The sample carries 150,000 to 200,000 clones, nearly 80% recorded once. Sequenced material: PBMCs. These receptors all come from a woman in her thirties or forties in good health and CMV-seronegative.

The chain recombines TRBV2 with TRBJ2-3; D call uncertain. The CDR3 sequence is 14 residues long. Germline CDR1 SNHLY, CDR2 FYNNEI. The V gene lost 5 bases and the J gene lost 0 bases, with 9 bases spanning the gap. DNA of the CDR3: TGTGCCAGCAGTTTGACTGTTAGCACAGATACGCAGTATTTT. As protein: CASSLTVSTDTQYF.

This sequence joins TRBV10-1 and TRBJ2-7, with D possibly matching TRBD2 (5 bases). This CDR3 spans 12 amino acids. Germline V gives CDR1 WNHNN, CDR2 SYGVQD (reference sequence). V lost 3 bases and J 2 bases, leaving 5 bases between the germline ends. This CDR3 is CASSDGTYEQYF. The CDR3 nucleotides read TGCGCCAGCAGTGACGGGACCTACGAGCAGTACTTC.

The V gene is TRBV7-6, the J gene TRBJ2-5, with a weak D call TRBD1 (6 bases). The CDR3 has 14 residues. Germline V gene sequence: CDR1 SGHVS, CDR2 FNYEAQ. Trimming shortened V by 5 bases and J by 2 bases, and 12 bases separated the two germline ends. Written as DNA, the CDR3 is TGTGCCAGCAGCCGTGGACAGCGTCAAGAGACCCAGTACTTC. Its translation is CASSRGQRQETQYF.

Here the CDR3 DNA reads TGTGCCAGCAGCCCATCGACAGGGGTGAACACTGAAGCTTTCTTT. Its translation: CASSPSTGVNTEAFF. The chain joins TRBV5-8 to TRBJ1-1; 8 nucleotides agree with TRBD1. Germline trimming cut 4 bases from V and 0 bases from J; bases unmatched to any gene: 5. From germline, CDR1 is SGHTS and CDR2 YDEGEE. This CDR3 spans 15 amino acids.

V and J are TRBV6-6 and TRBJ1-2; D might be TRBD1 (5 bases). Trimming removed 0 bases from V and 7 bases from J, with 12 bases in between. Germline V gene data show CDR1 as MNHNY and CDR2 as SVGAGI (reference sequence). CDR3 length: 14 amino acids. The CDR3: CASSYSGRRGGYTF. The CDR3 DNA is TGTGCCAGCAGTTACTCGGGACGGCGGGGTGGCTACACCTTC.

V is TRBV6-4 and J is TRBJ2-3, with D possibly matching TRBD2 (6 bases). Germline V CDR1 and CDR2: MRHNA, SNTAGT. The V end lost 3 bases, the J end lost 1 base, and 11 bases lay between the germline ends. The CDR3 has 15 residues. This chain's CDR3 is CASSELGEGTDTQYF. The CDR3 DNA reads as TGTGCCAGCAGTGAACTAGGGGAGGGCACAGATACGCAGTATTTT.

In its sample, this clone was seen a few times. V and J are TRBV2 and TRBJ1-1; 7 bases fit TRBD1. CDR1 is SNHLY and CDR2 is FYNNEI in the germline V gene. This CDR3 is 12 amino acids long. The trim removed 11 bases at V and 2 bases at J, leaving 5 bases unmatched. The CDR3 sequence: CADRDQNTEAFF. The CDR3 bases are TGTGCCGACAGGGACCAAAACACTGAAGCTTTCTTT.

The gene calls are TRBV27 and TRBJ1-3; D is uncertain. CDR3 size: 15 residues. Trimming shortened V by 4 bases and J by 0 bases, and 10 bases separated the two germline ends. Germline CDR1 and CDR2: MNHEY and SMNVEV (reference sequence). The CDR3 nucleotides read TGTGCCAGCAGTTCTTATAGGAGCTCTGGAAACACCATATATTTT. Protein sequence: CASSSYRSSGNTIYF.

This chain links TRBV10-3 with TRBJ2-1; 9 bases agree with TRBD1. CDR1 and CDR2 from the germline V gene are ENHRY and SYGVKD. The CDR3 extends over 14 amino acids. Germline trimming cut 7 bases from V and 7 bases from J; bases unmatched to any gene: 8. Here the CDR3 reads CAINAGTGRNEQFF. In DNA form, the CDR3 reads TGTGCCATCAACGCGGGGACAGGGAGAAATGAGCAGTTCTTC.

This rearrangement joins TRBV11-2 to TRBJ1-6; perhaps TRBD1 as D (5 bases). Between the trimmed V and J ends, which lost 5 bases and 5 bases, there was a span of 10 bases. Germline V lookup: CDR1 SGHAT, CDR2 FQNNGV. There are 14 residues in the CDR3. CDR3 sequence reads: CASSVTGDNSPLHF. CDR3 DNA sequence: TGTGCCAGCAGCGTAACAGGTGATAATTCACCCCTCCACTTT.